This TCR beta chain was sequenced for a study of neurological immune-mediated disorders. Via MiXCR, TCRdb re-called the 5' RACE reads, giving one row per CDR3 protein. The table lists about 33,000 distinct CDR3 sequences, roughly an eighth of them singletons. Comment on this clonotype: Its antigen is not known.

Time point defined: longitudinal time-point 2. Germline CDR1 and CDR2: KGHSH and LQKENI. The V and J ends lost 0 bases and 3 bases respectively, with 5 bases between them. The CDR3 is made up of 14 amino acids. Study conclusions and caveats: It was HTLV-1-associated myelopathy that showed the most TCR clonal expansion, while multiple sclerosis showed the least, falling below healthy controls. CDR3 amino acid sequences of expanded clones were not shared across subjects, a result suggesting private repertoires in all groups.

The V gene is TRBV18, the J gene TRBJ2-2; no clear D gene. The sequencing sample was made of PBMCs. This receptor was identified in a middle-aged woman in good health. The CDR3 DNA sequence: TGTGCCAGCTCACCACCGGATGACACCGGGGAGCTGTTTTTT. Protein: CASSPPDDTGELFF.